This T cell receptor beta chain was observed in a study of blood T cell repertoires in COVID-19. Across the whole study: Collection of acute and convalescent COVID-19 samples took place in the United States, Italy and Spain. T cells, B-cell-depleted T cells, or PBMCs provided the cDNA or gDNA that served as material.

Original processing notes: For nucleated cells, counts were estimated from reference gene primer amplification. This table comes from immunoSEQ multiplex PCR, and its TCRdb copy is limited to in-frame clones, with some not included. V and J calls and clone size are those listed in that table; D and trimming were worked out from the DNA. This sample yields more than 250,000 clones, of which roughly 83% are seen a single time; 1.5% to 2% belongs to the top ten. The CDR3 runs to 17 residues. The V end lost 4 bases, the J end lost 0 bases, and 15 bases lay between the germline ends. Per the germline V gene, CDR1 is MGHRA and CDR2 is YSYEKL.

This chain connects TRBV4-1 to TRBJ2-2; the D gene is possibly TRBD2 (5 bases). Specimen: peripheral blood. This sequence was found in a woman aged 45-59 years with acute or convalescent COVID-19. CDR3 DNA: TGCGCCAGCAGCCCGCGGGTCGGCGAATCGAACACCGGGGAGCTGTTTTTT. This translates into CASSPRVGESNTGELFF.